This T cell receptor (beta chain) was recorded in a study of cytomegalovirus exposure and HLA in healthy donors. Study at large: Early released data comprised 75 million to 100 million unique TCRs from HLA-typed donors.

Study conclusions and caveats: HLA alleles were associated with some 16,000 TCR beta sequences in a later analysis at 0.05 false discovery rate.

The PCR ran on 60 Vbeta and 13 Jbeta primers. Data came from immunoSEQ multiplex PCR; TCRdb stores just in-frame clones and leaves some out. The data contain 180,000 or so clones, approximately 80% of them singletons. V shed 5 bases and J 4 bases; nucleotides not matched to a gene: 6. The CDR3 totals 15 residues. CDR1 is SNHLY, CDR2 FYNNEI, per germline. Concerning this clone: Antigen: not known.

The clonotype comes from a man aged 18 to 30 in good health and CMV-seronegative. The specimen was PBMCs. The V call is TRBV2, the J call TRBJ1-2; 11 nucleotides match TRBD1. CDR3 sequence reads: CASSRTGGGIYGYTF. CDR3 bases: TGTGCCAGCAGTCGGACAGGGGGCGGGATCTATGGCTACACCTTC.